One sample yielded the 30 T cell receptor beta chains listed below, sequenced in a study of blood T cell repertoires in COVID-19. This table comes from immunoSEQ multiplex PCR, and its TCRdb copy is limited to in-frame clones, with some not included. The repertoire consists of approximately 52,000 clones, with roughly 90% occurring once and the leading ten covering over 1%. The sequenced material came from peripheral blood. These receptor sequences come from a man between 60 and 75 years old with acute or convalescent COVID-19.

V and J are TRBV29-1 and TRBJ2-2, with 8 bases identical to TRBD2. V shed 7 bases, J shed 5 bases, and the junction held 9 bases outside the gene matches. The CDR3 consists of 14 residues. Germline V gives CDR1 SQVTM, CDR2 ANQGSEA. The CDR3 DNA sequence: TGCAGCGCACAAGCGGGAGTGGGGACCGGGGAGCTGTTTTTT. Its protein is CSAQAGVGTGELFF.

This sequence joins TRBV6-5 and TRBJ2-5; D not certain. V lost 3 bases, J lost 5 bases, and 10 bases lay in between. CDR1 is MNHEY, CDR2 SVGAGI, per germline. This CDR3 region has 13 residues. The DNA for the CDR3 is TGTGCCAGCAGTTATCAGAGGTTGGAGACCCAGTACTTC. It specifies CASSYQRLETQYF.

This clone showed up just once. The J gene is TRBJ2-7, the V gene TRBV9, with D perhaps matching TRBD1 (5 bases). This CDR3 comprises 14 residues. In germline, CDR1 is SGDLS, CDR2 YYNGEE. With 0 bases removed from V and 2 bases from J, the gap between germline ends came to 9 bases. The CDR3 DNA sequence: TGTGCCAGCAGCGTAGGACAGTCTCCCTACGAGCAGTACTTC. Its translation is CASSVGQSPYEQYF.

The J gene is TRBJ1-2, the V gene TRBV6-5; TRBD1 aligns across 7 bases. V lost 5 bases to trimming and J lost 5 bases; unmatched junction nucleotides: 11. The CDR3 is 15 amino acids. CDR1 is MNHEY, CDR2 SVGAGI, per germline. The CDR3 region has the DNA TGTGCCAGCAGTCCCAGCCTGACAGGGATTTATGGCTACACCTTC. This translates into CASSPSLTGIYGYTF.

V is TRBV7-6 and J is TRBJ2-3; D not certain. The CDR3 is 13 residues long. Germline CDR1 is SGHVS and CDR2 is FNYEAQ. The V and J ends lost 0 bases and 7 bases respectively, with 8 bases between them. CDR3 nucleotides: TGTGCCAGCAGCTTAGCAGAGGAGAATACGCAGTATTTT. Amino acid sequence: CASSLAEENTQYF.

This chain links TRBV19 with TRBJ1-6; D call uncertain. V gave up 5 bases and J gave up 9 bases, with 23 bases separating them. The CDR3 is 17 residues long. Per germline, CDR1 LNHDA and CDR2 SQIVND (reference sequence). This CDR3 reads CASSLLAFGVNVSPLHF. CDR3 nucleotides: TGTGCCAGTAGTCTCCTCGCTTTCGGGGTTAACGTTTCACCCCTCCACTTT.

The genes are TRBV6-5 and TRBJ1-5; D might be TRBD1 (5 bases). CDR1 and CDR2 from the germline V gene are MNHEY and SVGAGI. The V and J ends lost 2 bases and 7 bases respectively, with 12 bases between them. This CDR3 contains 14 residues. The CDR3 sequence: CASSYGGGGQPQHF. DNA of the CDR3: TGTGCCAGCAGTTACGGGGGTGGGGGGCAGCCCCAGCATTTT.

The rearrangement joins TRBV25-1 to TRBJ2-7; 11 bases align to TRBD2. This CDR3 region has 15 residues. V shed 1 base, J shed 3 bases, and the junction held 2 bases outside the gene matches. Per the germline V gene, CDR1 is MGHDK and CDR2 is SYGVNS. The CDR3 DNA follows: TGTGCCAGCAGTGAATCCCTAGCGGGGGGCTACGAGCAGTACTTC. This sequence encodes CASSESLAGGYEQYF.

Concerning this clone itself: Other nucleotide sequences in the sample specify the same CDR3. The rearrangement links TRBV5-1 to TRBJ1-1, with 8 bases aligning to TRBD1. The CDR3 loop spans 15 amino acids. The ends lost 2 bases at V and 5 bases at J; junction bases unmatched: 8. The germline V gene encodes CDR1 SGHRS and CDR2 YFSETQ. CDR3 in DNA: TGCGCCAGCAGCTTCCACGGACAGGGTGGAACTGAAGCTTTCTTT. Translating gives CASSFHGQGGTEAFF.

The CDR3 sequence is CASSIGWWGAGANVLTF. CDR3 bases: TGTGCCAGTAGTATAGGGTGGTGGGGGGCTGGGGCCAACGTCCTGACTTTC. The chain links TRBV19 to TRBJ2-6, with TRBD2 as a possible D gene (6 bases). V lost 1 base, J lost 2 bases, and 12 bases lay in between. Germline loops: CDR1 LNHDA, CDR2 SQIVND (reference sequence). This CDR3 is 17 amino acids long.

The CDR3 spells CASILDRANQPQHF. The CDR3 DNA reads TGTGCCAGCATCTTGGACAGGGCCAATCAGCCCCAGCATTTT. The chain joins TRBV2 to TRBJ1-5; 8 bases match TRBD1. Germline-derived CDR1 and CDR2 are SNHLY and FYNNEI. The CDR3 contains 14 residues. Trimming took 7 bases from V and 3 from J; bases not matched to a gene: 5.

The rearrangement joins TRBV27 to TRBJ2-3; D might be TRBD1 (5 bases). The CDR3 has 15 residues. Trimming removed 5 bases at V and 2 bases at J, with 14 bases between. Germline V gives CDR1 MNHEY, CDR2 SMNVEV (reference sequence). CDR3 loop: CASSPSGPFTDTQYF. The CDR3 region has the DNA TGTGCCAGCAGTCCCTCAGGGCCCTTCACAGATACGCAGTATTTT.

The chain couples TRBV2 to TRBJ1-1; weak D call: TRBD1 (5 bases). The CDR3 extends over 15 amino acids. Trimming pared 0 bases from V and 4 bases from J, leaving 12 bases between. CDR1 and CDR2 from the germline V gene are SNHLY and FYNNEI. The CDR3 DNA follows: TGTGCCAGCAGTGAAGCGCTTGCAGGGATCACTGAAGCTTTCTTT. As protein: CASSEALAGITEAFF.

This clone was recorded only once. The chain employs TRBV6-6 and TRBJ2-5; D is uncertain. The CDR3 is made up of 13 amino acids. The germline V and J ends were trimmed by 4 bases and 3 bases, with 9 bases remaining between them. Germline values: CDR1 MNHNY, CDR2 SVGAGI (reference sequence). CDR3 in amino acids: CASSFITEETQYF. The CDR3 DNA is TGTGCCAGCAGTTTTATTACGGAAGAGACCCAGTACTTC.

As for this clone: At one end, the junction sequence differs from germline, possibly due to a read error. The V gene is TRBV7-7, the J gene TRBJ2-5; TRBD2 agrees at 13 bases. The CDR3 runs 16 residues. Germline CDR1 and CDR2: SSHAT and FNYEAQ (reference sequence). CDR3 amino acids: CASSLGLAGTQETQYF. DNA of the CDR3: TGTGCTAGCAGCTTGGGACTAGCGGGGACTCAAGAGACCCAGTACTTC.

V gene TRBV7-3 combines with J gene TRBJ2-3; 15 bases agree with TRBD2. Unmatched junction bases numbered 8, after V lost 4 bases and J lost 6 bases. CDR3 length: 17 residues. Germline CDR1 reads SGHTA; CDR2 reads FQGTGA. The CDR3 bases are TGTGCCAGCAGCTCCTTGGGACTAGCGGGGGGTGCGGATACGCAGTATTTT. Translation: CASSSLGLAGGADTQYF.

The chain combines TRBV27 with TRBJ2-2; TRBD1 might be the D (5 bases). CDR3 length equals 17 residues. Germline assignment: CDR1 MNHEY and CDR2 SMNVEV (reference sequence). The ends were cut back, 4 bases at V and 6 bases at J, with 21 bases in the middle. In nucleotides, the CDR3 is TGTGCCAGCAGTTCATTCCTTCGGCAGGGAAACCCCGGGGAGCTGTTTTTT. It yields the protein CASSSFLRQGNPGELFF.

The genes are TRBV28 and TRBJ1-6, with TRBD1 as a possible D gene (5 bases). V lost 6 bases to trimming and J lost 7 bases, with 16 bases between them. The CDR3 runs 15 residues. Germline lookup yields CDR1 MDHEN and CDR2 SYDVKM. The DNA of the CDR3 is TGTGCCAGCAGACGGAGAGACAGCCTCAATTCACCCCTCCACTTT. It codes for CASRRRDSLNSPLHF.

By sample share, this clone is medium-sized. The chain couples TRBV6-5 to TRBJ1-4; perhaps TRBD1 as D (6 bases). V shed 8 bases and J shed 4 bases, with 14 bases lying between them. Per the germline V gene, CDR1 is MNHEY and CDR2 is SVGAGI. CDR3 size: 14 residues. CDR3 DNA: TGTGCCAGCGCACAGGGTAGACATAATGAAAAACTGTTTTTT. It translates to CASAQGRHNEKLFF.

The chain uses TRBV5-1 and TRBJ2-1; 12 bases map to TRBD2. Germline V CDR1 and CDR2: SGHRS, YFSETQ. The CDR3 covers 16 residues. V dropped 3 bases and J dropped 5; count of bases not matched to a gene: 6. In DNA, the CDR3 is TGCGCCAGCAGCTACATGACTAGCGGGGGAAACAATGAGCAGTTCTTC. It yields the protein CASSYMTSGGNNEQFF.

This CDR3 is CASSDGRAITGELFF. CDR3 bases: TGTGCCAGCAGTGACGGCAGGGCAATCACCGGGGAGCTGTTTTTT. This sequence joins TRBV25-1 and TRBJ2-2; possible D gene TRBD1, 5 bases. The germline V gene encodes CDR1 MGHDK and CDR2 SYGVNS. This CDR3 is 15 amino acids long. The germline V and J ends were trimmed by 3 bases and 4 bases, with 12 bases remaining between them. Variable domain in full (rest from reference TRBV25-1 and TRBJ2-2): EADIYQTPRYLVIGTGKKITLECSQTMGHDKMYWYQQDPGMELHLIHYSYGVNSTEKGDLSSESTVSRIRTEHFPLTLESARPSHTSQYLCASSDGRAITGELFFGEGSRLTVL.

V and J are TRBV5-4 and TRBJ2-7; 8 bases match TRBD1. From germline, CDR1 is SGHNT and CDR2 YYREEE (reference sequence). The CDR3 is 15 amino acids. The J segment lost 3 bases and the V segment lost 3 bases, leaving 8 bases of the junction unmatched. CDR3 residues: CASSSRQGAIYEQYF. The CDR3 region has the DNA TGTGCCAGCAGCTCCCGCCAGGGGGCTATCTACGAGCAGTACTTC. Filled out from reference TRBV5-4 and TRBJ2-7, the complete variable domain reads ETGVTQSPTHLIKTRGQQVTLRCSSQSGHNTVSWYQQALGQGPQFIFQYYREEENGRGNFPPRFSGLQFPNYSSELNVNALELDDSALYLCASSSRQGAIYEQYFGPGTRLTVT.

The chain is built from TRBV2 and TRBJ1-1; 10 bases fit TRBD1. The CDR3 consists of 15 residues. The germline CDR1 and CDR2 sequences are SNHLY and FYNNEI. After removal of 7 bases from V and 4 bases from J, the junction contained 9 bases not matched to a gene. In DNA form, the CDR3 reads TGTGCCAGCATCAACCCCGGACAGGGGGGCACTGAAGCTTTCTTT. It translates to CASINPGQGGTEAFF.

The CDR3 sequence is CASSLVRVRGQNSPLHF. The CDR3 DNA sequence: TGTGCCAGCAGCTTAGTTAGGGTCAGGGGGCAGAATTCACCCCTCCACTTT. The rearrangement links TRBV7-2 to TRBJ1-6; TRBD1 matches 8 bases. CDR3 length: 17 residues. Per the germline V gene, CDR1 is SGHTA and CDR2 is FQGNSA. The V and J ends lost 1 base and 7 bases, in that order; junction bases with no gene match: 9.

The V and J genes are TRBV5-1 and TRBJ2-1; weak D call: TRBD2 (6 bases). The CDR3 totals 12 residues. The V gene's germline CDR1 is SGHRS and CDR2 YFSETQ. Trimming shortened V by 2 bases and J by 16 bases, and 16 bases separated the two germline ends. CDR3 sequence reads: CASSFLGTDAFF. CDR3 nucleotides: TGCGCCAGCAGCTTCCTAGGGACTGATGCCTTCTTC.

In nucleotides, the CDR3 is TGTGCCAGCTCCTATAAGGCCCCTCTGGGGGGTGGCTACACCTTC. This translates into CASSYKAPLGGGYTF. This rearrangement joins TRBV6-5 to TRBJ1-2; maybe TRBD1 (5 bases). The CDR3 consists of 15 residues. CDR1 MNHEY and CDR2 SVGAGI come from the germline V gene. Trimming removed 8 bases at V and 7 bases at J, with 23 bases between.

The J gene is TRBJ2-1, the V gene TRBV10-3, with 9 bases that match TRBD2. In germline, CDR1 is ENHRY, CDR2 SYGVKD. The length of the CDR3 is 21 residues. J lost 1 base, V lost 3 bases, and 19 bases had no gene match. The CDR3 spells CAISDPIRSGSSGASYNEQFF. The CDR3, as DNA: TGTGCCATCAGTGACCCAATCCGATCCGGGTCTAGCGGGGCGTCCTACAATGAGCAGTTCTTC.

This clone showed up just a few times. The chain links TRBV7-9 to TRBJ1-5, with D maybe TRBD1 (6 bases). With 5 bases removed from V and 1 base from J, the gap between germline ends came to 9 bases. The CDR3 has 14 amino acids. Germline loops: CDR1 SEHNR, CDR2 FQNEAQ (reference sequence). The CDR3 sequence is CASSHGQSNQPQHF. The CDR3 DNA reads TGTGCCAGCAGCCATGGACAGAGCAATCAGCCCCAGCATTTT.

This clone appeared a few times. The rearrangement links TRBV2 to TRBJ2-7; 12 bases agree with TRBD1. V trimming: 7 bases; J trimming: 5 bases; junction bases outside the gene matches: 6. The CDR3 covers 14 residues. In germline, CDR1 is SNHLY, CDR2 FYNNEI. The DNA of the CDR3 is TGTGCCAGCATCCGGGACAGGGGGCACGACGAGCAGTACTTC. Its translation: CASIRDRGHDEQYF.

This chain uses TRBV11-3 with TRBJ2-3; possibly TRBD2 for D (6 bases). From germline, CDR1 is SGHNT and CDR2 YENEEA. V was clipped by 6 bases and J by 0 bases, with 13 bases between them. The CDR3 is 15 amino acids. This chain's CDR3 is CASSKGGTSTDTQYF. Written as DNA, the CDR3 is TGTGCCAGCAGTAAGGGCGGGACGAGCACAGATACGCAGTATTTT.